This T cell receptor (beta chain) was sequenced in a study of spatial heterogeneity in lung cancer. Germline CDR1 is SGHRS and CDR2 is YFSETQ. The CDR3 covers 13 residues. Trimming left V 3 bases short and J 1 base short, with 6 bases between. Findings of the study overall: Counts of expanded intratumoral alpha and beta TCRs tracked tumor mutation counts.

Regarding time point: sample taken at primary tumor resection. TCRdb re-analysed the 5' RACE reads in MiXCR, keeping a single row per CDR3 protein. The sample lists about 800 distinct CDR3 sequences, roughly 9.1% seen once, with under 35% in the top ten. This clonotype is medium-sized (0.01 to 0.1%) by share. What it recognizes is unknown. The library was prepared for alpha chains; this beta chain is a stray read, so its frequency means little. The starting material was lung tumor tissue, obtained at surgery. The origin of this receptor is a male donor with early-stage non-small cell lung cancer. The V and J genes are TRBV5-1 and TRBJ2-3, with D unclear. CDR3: CASSSRGTDTQYF. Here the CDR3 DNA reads TGCGCCAGCAGCTCCCGGGGCACAGATACGCAGTATTTT.